The 26 T cell receptor beta chains in this list originate from one sample, sequenced in a study of T cell responses to AZD1222 COVID-19 vaccine. Sequencing was performed with immunoSEQ multiplex PCR; in TCRdb, only in-frame clones are kept and a portion is missing. The table has more than 150,000 clones, around 94% seen once; the top ten hold around 1.6%. The sequenced sample was peripheral blood, obtained 28 days after the second AZD1222 dose. These receptors all stem from an adult who received the AZD1222 COVID-19 vaccine.

The chain joins TRBV18 to TRBJ2-6, with 11 bases fitting TRBD1. The CDR3 contains 16 residues. CDR1 and CDR2 from the germline V gene are KGHSH and LQKENI. J was trimmed by 3 bases and V by 5 bases; bases with no gene match: 3. CDR3 loop: CASSSGQGVGANVLTF. The CDR3 region has the DNA TGTGCCAGCTCATCGGGACAGGGGGTTGGGGCCAACGTCCTGACTTTC.

This sequence joins TRBV10-3 and TRBJ2-7, with TRBD1 matching 9 bases. J was trimmed by 0 bases and V by 6 bases; bases with no gene match: 6. Per germline, CDR1 ENHRY and CDR2 SYGVKD. This CDR3 is built from 15 residues. CDR3 protein: CAIRGQGGDSYEQYF. CDR3 sequence (DNA): TGTGCCATCAGGGGACAGGGAGGGGACTCCTACGAGCAGTACTTC.

The CDR3 DNA is TGCGCCAGCGGCGATTCCGGAAACACCATATATTTT. This translates into CASGDSGNTIYF. The V and J genes are TRBV4-3 and TRBJ1-3, with D unresolved. The germline V gene has CDR1 LGHNA and CDR2 YSLEER. V was cut by 8 bases and J by 4 bases, with 9 bases left in between. The length of the CDR3 is 12 residues.

The rearrangement links TRBV6-5 to TRBJ1-5, with 9 bases that match TRBD1. Losses at the gene ends were 8 bases for V and 2 bases for J; bases not matched to a gene: 7. Germline CDR1 MNHEY, CDR2 SVGAGI. The length of the CDR3 is 15 residues. In nucleotides, the CDR3 is TGTGCCAGCTTCCCCCGACAGGGGGGCAATCAGCCCCAGCATTTT. The encoded protein is CASFPRQGGNQPQHF.

This clone was detected a few times. The rearrangement uses TRBV29-1 and TRBJ2-7, with D hard to call. The V end lost 4 bases, the J end lost 3 bases, and 16 bases lay between the germline ends. The CDR3 extends over 14 amino acids. Germline V gene sequence: CDR1 SQVTM, CDR2 ANQGSEA. CDR3 nucleotides: TGCAGCGTTGTAGCTACAGCGTCGATCTACGAGCAGTACTTC. Protein product: CSVVATASIYEQYF.

This chain links TRBV5-1 with TRBJ1-1; 8 positions match TRBD1. The CDR3 is made up of 12 amino acids. The germline V gene encodes CDR1 SGHRS and CDR2 YFSETQ. V dropped 4 bases and J dropped 6; count of bases not matched to a gene: 2. DNA of the CDR3: TGCGCCAGCAGCGTACAGGGGGCTGAAGCTTTCTTT. Encoded protein: CASSVQGAEAFF.

DNA for the CDR3: TGTGCCAGTAGTAGAACAGGTGAAGCTTTCTTT. It translates to CASSRTGEAFF. The rearrangement links TRBV19 to TRBJ1-1; TRBD1 might be the D (5 bases). This CDR3 has 11 amino acids. V lost 4 bases and J 7 bases, leaving 7 bases between the germline ends. The germline V gene encodes CDR1 LNHDA and CDR2 SQIVND (reference sequence). The full variable domain, with the rest looked up from reference TRBV19 and TRBJ1-1, is DGGITQSPKYLFRKEGQNVTLSCEQNLNHDAMYWYRQDPGQGLRLIYYSQIVNDFQKGDIAEGYSVSREKKESFPLTVTSAQKNPTAFYLCASSRTGEAFFGQGTRLTVV.

This clone was seen just once. The chain carries TRBV18 and TRBJ2-2; TRBD2 is a possible D gene (6 bases). Germline CDR1 is KGHSH and CDR2 is LQKENI. V was shortened by 4 bases and J by 4 bases, with 22 bases between the two germline ends. The CDR3 consists of 18 residues. CDR3 loop: CASSQNLLSGGATGELFF. The CDR3, as DNA: TGTGCCAGCTCACAGAACTTACTCTCTGGCGGGGCCACCGGGGAGCTGTTTTTT.

The rearrangement uses TRBV24-1 and TRBJ2-2; possibly TRBD1 for D (5 bases). The CDR3 extends over 16 amino acids. Trimming removed 0 bases from V and 0 bases from J, with 7 bases in between. CDR1 and CDR2 (germline): KGHDR, SFDVKD. CDR3 in amino acids: CATSDLQQANTGELFF. CDR3 sequence (DNA): TGTGCCACCAGTGATTTGCAACAGGCGAACACCGGGGAGCTGTTTTTT.

The CDR3 spells CASSQDIRGIQYF. CDR3 in DNA: TGTGCCAGCAGCCAAGATATCCGGGGCATTCAGTACTTC. The rearrangement uses TRBV14 and TRBJ2-4; D may be TRBD2 (5 bases). The V and J ends lost 0 bases and 9 bases respectively, with 9 bases between them. This CDR3 region has 13 residues. Germline CDR1 reads SGHDN; CDR2 reads FVKESK.

This clone showed up just once. The rearrangement links TRBV6-2 or TRBV6-3 to TRBJ1-3; 8 positions agree with TRBD1. This CDR3 is built from 16 residues. The germline gives CDR1 MNHEY, CDR2 SVGEGT. V gave up 2 bases and J gave up 0 bases; unmatched junction bases: 3. The CDR3 loop reads CASSYRTGSSGNTIYF. In DNA, the CDR3 is TGTGCCAGCAGTTACCGGACAGGGAGCTCTGGAAACACCATATATTTT.

The rearrangement links TRBV6-2 or TRBV6-3 to TRBJ2-3; D gene uncertain. The CDR3 has 16 residues. Germline loops: CDR1 MNHEY, CDR2 SVGEGT. Trimming pared 0 bases from V and 6 bases from J, leaving 16 bases between. The CDR3 bases are TGTGCCAGCAGTTACTCGTTTGGCGGAAGACGTGATACGCAGTATTTT. Encoded protein: CASSYSFGGRRDTQYF.

The chain joins TRBV11-3 to TRBJ1-2; D is perhaps TRBD1 (5 bases). V gave up 4 bases and J gave up 5 bases, with 11 bases separating them. The CDR3 contains 13 residues. Per germline, CDR1 SGHNT and CDR2 YENEEA. CDR3 sequence reads: CASSSTESYGYTF. Written as DNA, the CDR3 is TGTGCCAGCAGCTCGACAGAAAGTTATGGCTACACCTTC.

The chain is built from TRBV12-3 or TRBV12-4 and TRBJ1-2; unclear D gene. The CDR3 runs 11 residues. Trimming shortened V by 2 bases and J by 5 bases, and 3 bases separated the two germline ends. The DNA for the CDR3 is TGTGCCAGCAGTTTATTTTATGGCTACACCTTC. This translates into CASSLFYGYTF.

The chain is built from TRBV12-5 and TRBJ1-3; D unresolved. The CDR3 extends over 12 amino acids. Looked up from germline, CDR1 is LGHNT and CDR2 is FRNRAP. The V and J ends lost 4 bases and 2 bases respectively, with 3 bases between them. The CDR3 spells CASGSPGNTIYF. In DNA, the CDR3 is TGTGCTAGTGGTTCCCCTGGAAACACCATATATTTT.

The gene calls are TRBV6-2 or TRBV6-3 and TRBJ1-2; tentative D call: TRBD1 (5 bases). Germline assignment: CDR1 MNHEY and CDR2 SVGEGT. V lost 3 bases to trimming and J lost 5 bases, with 13 bases between them. There are 14 residues in the CDR3. The CDR3 is CASSYNMGVYGYTF. CDR3 nucleotides: TGTGCCAGCAGTTATAATATGGGGGTTTATGGCTACACCTTC.

The rearrangement joins TRBV5-1 to TRBJ2-1; either TRBD1 or TRBD2 may supply D (6 bases each). The CDR3 consists of 15 residues. Trimming stripped 0 bases from V and 9 bases from J, with 16 bases between. Germline lookup yields CDR1 SGHRS and CDR2 YFSETQ. Here the CDR3 DNA reads TGCGCCAGCAGCTTGGGGGGCCGGGGGCTGGGTGAGCAGTTCTTC. It yields the protein CASSLGGRGLGEQFF.

The V and J genes are TRBV7-2 and TRBJ1-2, with a tentative D call TRBD1 (5 bases). This CDR3 contains 13 residues. CDR1 SGHTA and CDR2 FQGNSA come from the germline V gene. Deletions cut 7 bases from V and 8 bases from J, with 17 bases between. Written as DNA, the CDR3 is TGTGCCAGCACCCGCAATCGGTGGGGCGGCTACACCTTC. Translated, it gives CASTRNRWGGYTF. The full variable domain, with the rest looked up from reference TRBV7-2 and TRBJ1-2, is GAGVSQSPSNKVTEKGKDVELRCDPISGHTALYWYRQSLGQGLEFLIYFQGNSAPDKSGLPSDRFSAERTGGSVSTLTIQRTQQEDSAVYLCASTRNRWGGYTFGSGTRLTVV.

The V and J genes are TRBV4-1 and TRBJ1-2; no firm D call. CDR3 length equals 16 residues. V was clipped by 4 bases and J by 1 base, with 16 bases between them. The germline V gene has CDR1 MGHRA and CDR2 YSYEKL. This chain's CDR3 is CASSLREGGFNYGYTF. CDR3 in DNA: TGCGCCAGCAGCCTGAGGGAGGGCGGGTTTAACTATGGCTACACCTTC.

DNA for the CDR3: TGTGCCAGCAGTAACAGGGGAAGGGCCAACTATGGCTACACCTTC. This codes for CASSNRGRANYGYTF. V and J are TRBV6-5 and TRBJ1-2, with 7 bases identical to TRBD1. With 5 bases clipped from V and 2 bases from J, the junction kept 8 bases outside the gene matches. The CDR3 length is 15 residues. The germline V gene encodes CDR1 MNHEY and CDR2 SVGAGI.

The J gene is TRBJ1-2, the V gene TRBV12-3 or TRBV12-4; tentatively, D is TRBD1 (6 bases). The CDR3 loop spans 11 amino acids. Between the trimmed V and J ends, which lost 5 bases and 11 bases, there was a span of 12 bases. CDR3 amino acids: CASSPGVGYTF. As DNA, the CDR3 is TGTGCCAGCAGTCCAGGGGTAGGTTACACCTTC.

In its sample, this clone was seen once. The genes are TRBV28 and TRBJ1-2; 7 positions agree with TRBD1. V dropped 6 bases and J dropped 3; count of bases not matched to a gene: 4. Germline V gene lookup returns CDR1 MDHEN and CDR2 SYDVKM. CDR3 size: 13 residues. The CDR3 bases are TGTGCCAGCAGCCAGGGACAGTACTATGGCTACACCTTC. Residues: CASSQGQYYGYTF.

CDR3 residues: CASSKEGFGREVSYEQYF. The CDR3 coding sequence is TGTGCCAGCAGCAAAGAGGGGTTTGGCAGGGAGGTTTCCTACGAGCAGTACTTC. The chain has TRBV21-1 and TRBJ2-7; TRBD2, the D gene given by the table, was not confirmed from the DNA. TRBV21-1 is a pseudogene locus. The CDR3 consists of 18 residues.

The chain is built from TRBV28 and TRBJ2-7; 9 nucleotides line up with TRBD2. With V trimmed by 11 bases and J by 1 base, 12 bases remained unmatched. The CDR3 contains 15 residues. CDR1 is MDHEN, CDR2 SYDVKM, per germline. CDR3 in amino acids: CASRMPLAGSYEQYF. CDR3 sequence (DNA): TGTGCCTCCCGGATGCCCCTAGCGGGATCCTACGAGCAGTACTTC.

V usage is TRBV5-5 and J usage is TRBJ2-2; D gene ambiguous. This CDR3 has 14 amino acids. The germline gives CDR1 SGHKS, CDR2 YYEKEE (reference sequence). Trimming cost V 0 bases and J 1 base, with 4 bases left between them. CDR3 DNA: TGTGCCAGCAGCTTGGGGCAGAACACCGGGGAGCTGTTTTTT. Translating gives CASSLGQNTGELFF.

This chain uses TRBV7-2 with TRBJ2-2; D remains unclear. The CDR3 has 14 residues. The V and J ends lost 3 bases and 3 bases respectively, with 8 bases between them. Germline CDR1 and CDR2: SGHTA and FQGNSA. The CDR3 region is CASSFSGYTGELFF. DNA of the CDR3: TGTGCCAGCAGCTTCTCCGGCTACACCGGGGAGCTGTTTTTT.